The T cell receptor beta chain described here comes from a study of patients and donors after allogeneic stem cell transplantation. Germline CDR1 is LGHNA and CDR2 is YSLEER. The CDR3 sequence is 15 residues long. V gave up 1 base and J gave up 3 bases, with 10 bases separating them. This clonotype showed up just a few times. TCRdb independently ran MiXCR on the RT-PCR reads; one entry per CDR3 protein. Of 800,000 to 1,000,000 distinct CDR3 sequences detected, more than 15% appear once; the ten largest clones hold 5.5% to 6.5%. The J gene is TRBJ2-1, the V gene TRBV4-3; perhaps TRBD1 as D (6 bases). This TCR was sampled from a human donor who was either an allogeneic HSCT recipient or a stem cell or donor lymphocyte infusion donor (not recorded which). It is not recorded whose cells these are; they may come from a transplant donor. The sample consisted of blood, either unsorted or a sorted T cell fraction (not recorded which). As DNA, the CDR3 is TGCGCCAGCAGCCAAGGAGGACAGAGCTACAATGAGCAGTTCTTC. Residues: CASSQGGQSYNEQFF.